This TCR beta chain was captured by sequencing in a study of T cell responses to AZD1222 COVID-19 vaccine. Produced via immunoSEQ multiplex PCR; TCRdb's table is partial and in-frame only. The sample has about 76,000 clones; roughly 80% are singletons. This clone appeared once. Antigen unknown. Study-level results: Within unmutated variant regions lay the reported targets of nearly half of spike-specific TCRs. Sampled repertoires all dated from after the peak T cell response. Spike-specific TCR depth and breadth grew after two AZD1222 doses. Only a handful of AZD1222 recipients, more than five in all, had baseline seropositivity.

Looked up from germline, CDR1 is MNHEY and CDR2 is SVGAGI. Trimming removed 7 bases from V and 5 bases from J; junction bases left unmatched: 10. The CDR3 spans 14 residues. The receptor comes from an adult who received the MenACWY meningococcal vaccine as a control. The chain has TRBV6-5 and TRBJ2-7, with TRBD1 identical over 8 bases. The sequenced sample was peripheral blood, obtained 28 days after the second dose of the MenACWY control vaccine. CDR3 sequence (DNA): TGTGCCAGCACAACGGGACAGGTTTTGGACGAGCAGTACTTC. Translation: CASTTGQVLDEQYF.